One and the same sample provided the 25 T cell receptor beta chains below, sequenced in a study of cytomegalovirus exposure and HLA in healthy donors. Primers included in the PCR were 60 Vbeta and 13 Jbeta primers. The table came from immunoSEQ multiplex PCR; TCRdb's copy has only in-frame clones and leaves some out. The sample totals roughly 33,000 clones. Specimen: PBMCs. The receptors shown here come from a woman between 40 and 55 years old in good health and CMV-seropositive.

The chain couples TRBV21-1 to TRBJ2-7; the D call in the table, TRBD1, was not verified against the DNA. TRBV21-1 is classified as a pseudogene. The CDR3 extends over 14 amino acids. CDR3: CASRIQGIGYEQYF. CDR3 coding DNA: TGTGCCAGCAGGATACAGGGTATAGGGTACGAGCAGTACTTC.

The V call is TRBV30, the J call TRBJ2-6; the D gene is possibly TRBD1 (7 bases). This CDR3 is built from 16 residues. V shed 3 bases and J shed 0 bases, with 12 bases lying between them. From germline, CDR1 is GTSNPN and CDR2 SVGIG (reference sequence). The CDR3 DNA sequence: TGTGCCTGGAGCGGAGGGGGCCTCTCTGGGGCCAACGTCCTGACTTTC. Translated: CAWSGGGLSGANVLTF.

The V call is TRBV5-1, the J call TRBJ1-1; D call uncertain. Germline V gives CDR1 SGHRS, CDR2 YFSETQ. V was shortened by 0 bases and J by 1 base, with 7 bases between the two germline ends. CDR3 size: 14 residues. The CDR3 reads CASSLDAGNTEAFF. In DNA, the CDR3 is TGCGCCAGCAGCTTGGACGCAGGGAACACTGAAGCTTTCTTT.

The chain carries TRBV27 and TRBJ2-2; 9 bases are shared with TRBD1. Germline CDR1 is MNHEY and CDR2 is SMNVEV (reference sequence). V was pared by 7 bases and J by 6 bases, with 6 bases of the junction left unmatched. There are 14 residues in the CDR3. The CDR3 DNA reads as TGTGCCAGCAAGGAGACAGGGGGATCCGGGGAGCTGTTTTTT. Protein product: CASKETGGSGELFF.

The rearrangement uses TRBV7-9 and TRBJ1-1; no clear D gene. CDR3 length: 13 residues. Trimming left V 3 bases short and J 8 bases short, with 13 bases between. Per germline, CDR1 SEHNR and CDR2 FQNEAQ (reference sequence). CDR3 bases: TGTGCCAGCAGCTTTTTTCCCCGTCGGGAAGCTTTCTTT. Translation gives CASSFFPRREAFF.

The chain's CDR3 is CASSRLAGVTGELFF. As DNA, the CDR3 is TGTGCCAGCAGTCGCCTAGCGGGAGTCACCGGGGAGCTGTTTTTT. This sequence joins TRBV9 and TRBJ2-2; 10 nucleotides align to TRBD2. The CDR3 totals 15 residues. CDR1 and CDR2 from the germline V gene are SGDLS and YYNGEE. The V and J ends lost 5 bases and 4 bases, in that order; junction bases with no gene match: 5.

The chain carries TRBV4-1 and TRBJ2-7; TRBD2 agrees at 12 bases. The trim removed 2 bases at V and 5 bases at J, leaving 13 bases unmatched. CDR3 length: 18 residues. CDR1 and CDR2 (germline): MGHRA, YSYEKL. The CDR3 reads CASSQTPPTSGRPDEQYF. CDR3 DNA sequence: TGCGCCAGCAGCCAAACCCCCCCCACTAGCGGGAGGCCCGACGAGCAGTACTTC.

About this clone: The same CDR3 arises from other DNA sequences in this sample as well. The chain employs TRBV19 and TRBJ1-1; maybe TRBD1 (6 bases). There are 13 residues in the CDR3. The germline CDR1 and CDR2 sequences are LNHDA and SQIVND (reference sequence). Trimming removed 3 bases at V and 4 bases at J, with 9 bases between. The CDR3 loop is CASSIQQGTEAFF. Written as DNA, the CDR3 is TGTGCCAGTAGTATCCAACAGGGCACTGAAGCTTTCTTT.

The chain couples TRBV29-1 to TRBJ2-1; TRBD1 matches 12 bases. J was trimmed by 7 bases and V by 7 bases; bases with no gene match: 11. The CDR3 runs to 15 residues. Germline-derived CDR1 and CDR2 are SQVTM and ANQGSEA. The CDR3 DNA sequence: TGCAGCGCAGGGACAGGGGGCGCAACAGTTAATGAGCAGTTCTTC. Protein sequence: CSAGTGGATVNEQFF.

This chain's CDR3 is CASSPGSEGNTIYF. DNA for the CDR3: TGTGCCAGCAGCCCTGGATCGGAGGGAAACACCATATATTTT. This rearrangement joins TRBV7-6 to TRBJ1-3; D call uncertain. Per germline, CDR1 SGHVS and CDR2 FNYEAQ. The CDR3 contains 14 residues. V dropped 5 bases and J dropped 4 bases, with 12 bases sitting between them.

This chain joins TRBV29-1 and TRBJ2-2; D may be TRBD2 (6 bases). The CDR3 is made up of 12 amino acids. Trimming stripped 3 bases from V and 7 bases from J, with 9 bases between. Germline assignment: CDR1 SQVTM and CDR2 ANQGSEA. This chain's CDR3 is CSVETDYGELFF. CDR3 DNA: TGCAGCGTTGAGACGGACTACGGGGAGCTGTTTTTT.

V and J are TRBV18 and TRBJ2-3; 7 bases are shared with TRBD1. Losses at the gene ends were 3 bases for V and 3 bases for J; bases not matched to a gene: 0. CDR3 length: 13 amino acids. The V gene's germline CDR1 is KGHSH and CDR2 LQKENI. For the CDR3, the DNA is TGTGCCAGCTCACCGGGACAGACAGATACGCAGTATTTT. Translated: CASSPGQTDTQYF. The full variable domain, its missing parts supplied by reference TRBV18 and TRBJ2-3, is NAGVMQNPRHLVRRRGQEARLRCSPMKGHSHVYWYRQLPEEGLKFMVYLQKENIIDESGMPKERFSAEFPKEGPSILRIQQVVRGDSAAYFCASSPGQTDTQYFGPGTRLTVL.

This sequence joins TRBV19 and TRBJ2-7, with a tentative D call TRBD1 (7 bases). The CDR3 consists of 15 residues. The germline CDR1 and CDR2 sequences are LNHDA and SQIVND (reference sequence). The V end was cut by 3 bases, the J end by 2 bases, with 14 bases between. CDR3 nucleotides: TGTGCCAGTAGTATCGTGGAGGGGGCGGCCTACGAGCAGTACTTC. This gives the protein CASSIVEGAAYEQYF.

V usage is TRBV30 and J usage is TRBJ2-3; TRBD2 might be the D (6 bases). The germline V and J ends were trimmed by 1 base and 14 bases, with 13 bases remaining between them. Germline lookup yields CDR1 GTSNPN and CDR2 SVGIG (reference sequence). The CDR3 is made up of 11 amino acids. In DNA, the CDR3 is TGTGCCTGGAGTGGCGGCGGAGGGCCGTATTTT. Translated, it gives CAWSGGGGPYF.

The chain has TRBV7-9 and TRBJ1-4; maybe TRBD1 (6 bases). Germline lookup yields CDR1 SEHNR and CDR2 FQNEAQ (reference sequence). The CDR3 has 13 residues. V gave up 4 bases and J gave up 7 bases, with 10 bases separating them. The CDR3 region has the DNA TGTGCCAGCAGCTCCGGGGGGCGTGAAAAACTGTTTTTT. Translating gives CASSSGGREKLFF.

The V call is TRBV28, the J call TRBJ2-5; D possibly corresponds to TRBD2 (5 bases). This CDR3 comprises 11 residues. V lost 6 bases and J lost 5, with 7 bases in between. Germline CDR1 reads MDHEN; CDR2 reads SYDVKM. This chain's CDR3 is CASRERETQYF. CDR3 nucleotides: TGTGCCAGCAGGGAGCGGGAGACCCAGTACTTC.

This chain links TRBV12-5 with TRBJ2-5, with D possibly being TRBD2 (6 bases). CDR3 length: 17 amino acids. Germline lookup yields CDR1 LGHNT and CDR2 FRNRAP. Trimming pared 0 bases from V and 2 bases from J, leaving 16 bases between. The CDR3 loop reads CASGLVLWEVGQETQYF. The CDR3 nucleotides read TGTGCTAGTGGTTTGGTACTTTGGGAGGTGGGGCAAGAGACCCAGTACTTC. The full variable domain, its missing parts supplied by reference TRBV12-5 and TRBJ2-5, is DARVTQTPRHKVTEMGQEVTMRCQPILGHNTVFWYRQTMMQGLELLAYFRNRAPLDDSGMPKDRFSAEMPDATLATLKIQPSEPRDSAVYFCASGLVLWEVGQETQYFGPGTRLLVL.

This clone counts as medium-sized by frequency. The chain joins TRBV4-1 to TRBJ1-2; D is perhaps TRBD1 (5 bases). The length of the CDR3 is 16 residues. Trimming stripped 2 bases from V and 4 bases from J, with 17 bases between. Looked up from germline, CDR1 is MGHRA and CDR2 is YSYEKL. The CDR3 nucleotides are TGCGCCAGCAGCCAACTTGGGGGGAGACTCCCCTATGGCTACACCTTC. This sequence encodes CASSQLGGRLPYGYTF.

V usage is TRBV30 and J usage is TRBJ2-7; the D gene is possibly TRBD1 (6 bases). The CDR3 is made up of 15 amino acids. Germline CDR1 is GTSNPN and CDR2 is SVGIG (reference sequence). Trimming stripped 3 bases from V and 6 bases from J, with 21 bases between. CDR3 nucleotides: TGTGCCTGGAGAGCCCCAGGGGATAGTGCGATCGAGCAGTACTTC. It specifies CAWRAPGDSAIEQYF. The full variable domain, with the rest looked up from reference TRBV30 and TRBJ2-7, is SQTIHQWPATLVQPVGSPLSLECTVEGTSNPNLYWYRQAAGRGLQLLFYSVGIGQISSEVPQNLSASRPQDRQFILSSKKLLLSDSGFYLCAWRAPGDSAIEQYFGPGTRLTVT.

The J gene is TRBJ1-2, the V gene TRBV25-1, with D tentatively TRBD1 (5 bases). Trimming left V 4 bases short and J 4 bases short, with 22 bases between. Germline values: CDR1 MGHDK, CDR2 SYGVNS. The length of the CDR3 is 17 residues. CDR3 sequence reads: CASSGLPGGGKGYGYTF. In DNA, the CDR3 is TGTGCCAGCAGTGGCTTACCCGGGGGGGGAAAGGGCTATGGCTACACCTTC.

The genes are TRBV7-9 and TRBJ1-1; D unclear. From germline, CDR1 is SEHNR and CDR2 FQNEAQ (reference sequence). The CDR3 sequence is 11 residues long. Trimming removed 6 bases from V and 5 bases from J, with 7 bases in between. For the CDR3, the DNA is TGTGCCAGCAGTACGGGAACTGAAGCTTTCTTT. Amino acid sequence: CASSTGTEAFF.

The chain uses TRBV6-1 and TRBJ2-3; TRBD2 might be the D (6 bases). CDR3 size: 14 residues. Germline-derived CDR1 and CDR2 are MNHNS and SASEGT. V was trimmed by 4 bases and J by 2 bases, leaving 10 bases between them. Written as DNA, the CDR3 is TGTGCCAGCAGTGGGCGGGGTTTCACAGATACGCAGTATTTT. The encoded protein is CASSGRGFTDTQYF.

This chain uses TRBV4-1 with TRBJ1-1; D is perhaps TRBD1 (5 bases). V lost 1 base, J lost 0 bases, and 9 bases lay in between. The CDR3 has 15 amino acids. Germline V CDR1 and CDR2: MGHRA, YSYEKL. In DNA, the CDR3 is TGCGCCAGCAGCCAAGTTGCCAGGGTGAACACTGAAGCTTTCTTT. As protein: CASSQVARVNTEAFF.

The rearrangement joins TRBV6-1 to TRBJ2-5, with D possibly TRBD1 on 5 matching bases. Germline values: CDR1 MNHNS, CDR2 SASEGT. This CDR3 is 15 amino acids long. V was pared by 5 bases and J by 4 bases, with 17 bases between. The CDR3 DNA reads TGTGCCAGCAGTCTCCGGGCAGGGCCGGCAGAGACCCAGTACTTC. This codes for CASSLRAGPAETQYF.

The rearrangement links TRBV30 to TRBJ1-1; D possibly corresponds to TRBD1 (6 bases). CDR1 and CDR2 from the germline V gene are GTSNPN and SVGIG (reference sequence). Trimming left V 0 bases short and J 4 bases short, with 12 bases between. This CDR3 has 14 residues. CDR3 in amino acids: CAWSVRGAITEAFF. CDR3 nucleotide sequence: TGTGCCTGGAGTGTACGGGGGGCGATCACTGAAGCTTTCTTT.